A selection of T cell receptor beta chains follows, all from one sample in a study of T-cell memory formation after mild COVID-19. TCRdb passed the 5' RACE reads through MiXCR, listing each CDR3 protein once. The table lists hundreds of thousands of distinct CDR3 sequences, roughly 25% of them singletons. The sequenced sample consisted of PBMCs or a T cell subset sorted from them (not recorded which). These receptors were obtained from an adult woman who had mild COVID-19 (a few samples of this study predate the infection). Cell type and time point are not known. The CDR3 runs from the conserved cysteine through the conserved F or W. The D gene is left open where the match is weak. The listing skips clone size in some rows; elsewhere it reads once, few, many or a size class.

D	J	size	V	DNA	CDR3
TRBD2	TRBJ2-1	NA	TRBV5-1	TGCGCCAGCAGCTTGCTAGCGGGAGTCAATGAGCAGTTCTTC	CASSLLAGVNEQFF
NA	TRBJ1-1	few	TRBV9	TGTGCCAGCAGCGTACAGGACAATATGAACACTGAAGCTTTCTTT	CASSVQDNMNTEAFF
NA	TRBJ2-3	NA	TRBV7-9	TGTGCCAGCAGCAAGGGAGTGGGTGGCACAGATACGCAGTATTTT	CASSKGVGGTDTQYF
NA	TRBJ2-4	few	TRBV12-3/TRBV12-4	TGTGCCAGCAGTTCTCCAAAGGGAGCCAAAAACATTCAGTACTTC	CASSSPKGAKNIQYF
NA	TRBJ2-6	many	TRBV2	TGTGCCAGCAGTGAGGGGGGGCTTACTGGGGCCAACGTCCTGACTTTC	CASSEGGLTGANVLTF
TRBD1	TRBJ2-1	few	TRBV7-3	TGTGCCAGCAGCCTCTACCTTTCCGGGACAGGGAATGGCGATGAGCAGTTCTTC	CASSLYLSGTGNGDEQFF
TRBD2	TRBJ2-3	NA	TRBV7-3	TGTGCCAGCAGCTTAGACGGACTAGCGGGGCGCACAGATACGCAGTATTTT	CASSLDGLAGRTDTQYF
NA	TRBJ2-1	few	TRBV5-1	TGCGCCAGCAGCTTGGCGTTCCTACCACACAATGAGCAGTTCTTC	CASSLAFLPHNEQFF
TRBD2	TRBJ2-7	few	TRBV27	TGTGCCAGCAGTTCCTTCCGCGGGAGGAAGGTAGGCGAGCAGTACTTC	CASSSFRGRKVGEQYF
NA	TRBJ2-7	NA	TRBV2	TGTGCCAGCAGCGTCTACTCCTACGAGCAGTACTTC	CASSVYSYEQYF
NA	TRBJ1-1	NA	TRBV18	TGTGCCAGCTCACGATTGCAACTGGAAATGAACACTGAAGCTTTCTTT	CASSRLQLEMNTEAFF
NA	TRBJ2-6	few	TRBV30	TGTGCCTGGAGGGGGAGTGGAGCCAACGTCCTGACTTTC	CAWRGSGANVLTF
NA	TRBJ2-3	NA	TRBV12-3/TRBV12-4	TGTGCCAGCAGTTTAGTCTCGACGGCAACAGATACGCAGTATTTT	CASSLVSTATDTQYF
NA	TRBJ1-2	NA	TRBV6-5	TGTGCCAGCAGTTACTCGACAGCCTCTAACTATGGCTACACCTTC	CASSYSTASNYGYTF
TRBD1	TRBJ1-1	NA	TRBV7-9	TGTGCCAGCACCATGACAGGGGGCGAAGCTTTCTTT	CASTMTGGEAFF
NA	TRBJ1-1	few	TRBV25-1	TGTGCCAGCTTCATGAACACTGAAGCTTTCTTT	CASFMNTEAFF
NA	TRBJ2-1	many	TRBV7-6	TGTGCCAGCAGCTTAGACGCGGGATTCTATGAGCAGTTCTTC	CASSLDAGFYEQFF
NA	TRBJ2-2	NA	TRBV19	TGTGCCAGTAGGCTGGGGGCCACCGGGGAGCTGTTTTTT	CASRLGATGELFF
TRBD1	TRBJ2-3	few	TRBV29-1	TGCAGCGTTGTGCCACGCCGGGACAGTCTCACAGATACGCAGTATTTT	CSVVPRRDSLTDTQYF
TRBD2	TRBJ2-1	NA	TRBV9	TGTGCCAGCAGCGTGGGACTAGCGGGGGGAGACAATGAGCAGTTCTTC	CASSVGLAGGDNEQFF
NA	TRBJ1-1	NA	TRBV29-1	TGCAGCGCAGGGGTTGCTGAAGCTTTCTTT	CSAGVAEAFF
NA	TRBJ2-5	few	TRBV20-1	TGCAGTGCCACACACCCGCTAGCGCCAGAGACCCAGTACTTC	CSATHPLAPETQYF
NA	TRBJ2-3	NA	TRBV7-9	TGTGCCAGCAGCCCGGACAGCCACACAGATACGCAGTATTTT	CASSPDSHTDTQYF
NA	TRBJ2-1	NA	TRBV10-3	TGTGCCATCAGTGAGTCAAGCGGAGCCTACAATGAGCAGTTCTTC	CAISESSGAYNEQFF
TRBD2	TRBJ2-3	many	TRBV7-2	TGTGCCAGCAGCTCCATAGCGGGGGGAGGAACAGATACGCAGTATTTT	CASSSIAGGGTDTQYF
NA	TRBJ2-7	NA	TRBV24-1	TGTGCCACCAGTCCCGGGGCAGCCGCCTACGAGCAGTACTTC	CATSPGAAAYEQYF
NA	TRBJ2-3	few	TRBV4-3	TGCGCCAGCAGCCAGGTAACAGCGGAACCCGCGGATACGCAGTATTTT	CASSQVTAEPADTQYF
NA	TRBJ1-1	NA	TRBV12-3/TRBV12-4	TGTGCCAGCAGTCCATCCCCCCTCCAGCTCACTGAAGCTTTCTTT	CASSPSPLQLTEAFF
NA	TRBJ2-7	NA	TRBV12-2	TGTGCAAGTCGCTTAGCGCCTGCACCCGGACTAGCGGCTTCCTACGAGCAGTACTTC	CASRLAPAPGLAASYEQYF
NA	TRBJ2-4	few	TRBV9	TGTGCCAGCAGCGAGGACGGAGGTATCATTCAGTACTTC	CASSEDGGIIQYF
TRBD1	TRBJ2-3	few	TRBV3-1	TGTGCCAGCAGCCTCCTCCTGACAGGGGTCACAGATACGCAGTATTTT	CASSLLLTGVTDTQYF
NA	TRBJ2-7	few	TRBV6-2/TRBV6-3	TGTGCCAGCAGTGAACTTCGAGGCGAGCAGTACTTC	CASSELRGEQYF
NA	TRBJ1-1	few	TRBV11-1	TGTGCCAGCTCGGCCGTGGTTAGGACTGAAGCTTTCTTT	CASSAVVRTEAFF
TRBD2	TRBJ2-1	few	TRBV14	TGTGCCAGCAGCCAAATCGCGACTAGCGGGAGGAACGAGCAGTTCTTC	CASSQIATSGRNEQFF
NA	TRBJ2-7	few	TRBV12-3/TRBV12-4	TGTGCCAGCAGTCAAACCCGTGGGCAGGACTACGAGCAGTACTTC	CASSQTRGQDYEQYF
NA	TRBJ1-5	few	TRBV20-1	TGCAGTGCTAGAGAGGCCAGGGGAAGCAATCAGCCCCAGCATTTT	CSAREARGSNQPQHF
NA	TRBJ1-1	few	TRBV5-1	TGCGCCAGCAGCCTGGTCCCGACGGAGACCTACGGGCAGGATGAAGCTTTCTTT	CASSLVPTETYGQDEAFF
TRBD1	TRBJ1-1	few	TRBV5-1	TGCGCCAGCAGCTTGGGTACTGGGACAGGGGGCTTGAACACTGAAGCTTTCTTT	CASSLGTGTGGLNTEAFF
TRBD2	TRBJ2-3	few	TRBV4-3	TGCGCCAGCAGCCAAGATGGACTAGCGGGAGCCTCCAGCACAGATACGCAGTATTTT	CASSQDGLAGASSTDTQYF
NA	TRBJ2-5	NA	TRBV29-1	TGCAGCGGGAGGCCCCAGGGCGGCCAGACCCAGTACTTC	CSGRPQGGQTQYF
TRBD2	TRBJ2-2	NA	TRBV6-6	TGTGCCAGCAGTTACTCAGGGACTAGCAAGGTGGTCACCGGGGAGCTGTTTTTT	CASSYSGTSKVVTGELFF
NA	TRBJ2-1	NA	TRBV9	TGTGCCAGCAGCCATAGCCTCGCATCCAACAATGAGCAGTTCTTC	CASSHSLASNNEQFF
NA	TRBJ2-7	NA	TRBV2	TGTGCCAGCAGTGAAGTGTACGAGCAGTACTTC	CASSEVYEQYF
NA	TRBJ2-7	few	TRBV7-3	TGTGCCAGCAGCCCAATTGGGGAAGACGAGCAGTACTTC	CASSPIGEDEQYF
NA	TRBJ1-2	NA	TRBV12-3/TRBV12-4	TGTGCCAGCAGGATGGGGACACGGTATGGCTACACCTTC	CASRMGTRYGYTF
NA	TRBJ2-7	few	TRBV12-3/TRBV12-4	TGTGCCAGCAGTTTGTACGGAGGGACCTACGAGCAGTACTTC	CASSLYGGTYEQYF
NA	TRBJ1-4	NA	TRBV7-3	TGTGCCAGCAGCCGTCCCCTAAGGGCCCTCTATGAAAAACTGTTTTTT	CASSRPLRALYEKLFF
NA	TRBJ1-1	NA	TRBV7-9	TGTGCCAGCAGCTGGGAGATGAACACTGAAGCTTTCTTT	CASSWEMNTEAFF
NA	TRBJ1-1	few	TRBV2	TGTGCCAGCAGTGAGAAGGGGAGGAACACTGAAGCTTTCTTT	CASSEKGRNTEAFF
NA	TRBJ2-5	many	TRBV4-1	TGCGCCAGCAGTTCGGGGGTGGAAGAAGGGACCCAGTACTTC	CASSSGVEEGTQYF
TRBD1	TRBJ1-5	few	TRBV12-3/TRBV12-4	TGTGCCAGCAGTTCCCCGGGACAGGGGATTAGACAGCCCCAGCATTTT	CASSSPGQGIRQPQHF
NA	TRBJ2-1	few	TRBV5-6	TGTGCCAGCAGCTCCGTTGGGTATTACAATGAGCAGTTCTTC	CASSSVGYYNEQFF
NA	TRBJ1-6	NA	TRBV11-2	TGTGCCAGCAGCCTCGGACGGAATTCACCCCTCCACTTT	CASSLGRNSPLHF
NA	TRBJ2-3	many	TRBV7-8	TGTGCCAGCAGCAGGACTGGCGCAGGGGCCACAGATACGCAGTATTTT	CASSRTGAGATDTQYF
TRBD2	TRBJ2-7	NA	TRBV9	TGTGCCAGCAGCGTCGGACTAGCGGGAGGGGATGGCGAGCAGTACTTC	CASSVGLAGGDGEQYF
TRBD1	TRBJ2-7	few	TRBV7-8	TGTGCCAGCAGCTATCACCCCAGGGGGCGCGAGCAGTACTTC	CASSYHPRGREQYF
NA	TRBJ2-2	NA	TRBV7-2	TGTGCCAGCAGCTTAGCAGGTCTTGCGAACACCGGGGAGCTGTTTTTT	CASSLAGLANTGELFF
TRBD2	TRBJ2-1	few	TRBV5-1	TGCGCCAGCAGCCTTGTAGCGGGATTAGGCTACAATGAGCAGTTCTTC	CASSLVAGLGYNEQFF
NA	TRBJ1-1	few	TRBV3-1	TGTGCCAGCAGCCAAGAAAAAGGGGGGGGACTGAACACTGAAGCTTTCTTT	CASSQEKGGGLNTEAFF